This entry lists 3 T cell receptor beta chains sequenced from one sample in a study of shared clonotypes between healthy human individuals. Here immunoSEQ multiplex PCR was the method, and the copy in TCRdb shows in-frame clones only, minus some. The table records 2 million to 3 million clones, 90% to 95% of them present only once. The sequencing input was naive CD4+ T cells from PBMCs. Stated subset: CD45RA+ positively selected. Receptors originate from a man in his late teens or twenties in good health. Some clones in this sample may be carry-over from other donors' samples.

This clone has more than one count but fewer than ten. The chain links TRBV25-1 to TRBJ1-1, with TRBD1 identical over 11 bases. Germline loops: CDR1 MGHDK, CDR2 SYGVNS. V trimming: 4 bases; J trimming: 10 bases; junction bases outside the gene matches: 2. This CDR3 is 12 amino acids long. The CDR3 DNA reads TGTGCCAGCAGTGGCGGGACAGGGGGAGCTTTCTTT. This gives the protein CASSGGTGGAFF. The variable domain in full, completed from reference TRBV25-1 and TRBJ1-1, reads EADIYQTPRYLVIGTGKKITLECSQTMGHDKMYWYQQDPGMELHLIHYSYGVNSTEKGDLSSESTVSRIRTEHFPLTLESARPSHTSQYLCASSGGTGGAFFGQGTRLTVV.

This clone came up once. V gene TRBV18 combines with J gene TRBJ1-4; unclear D gene. This CDR3 has 13 amino acids. Trimming took 3 bases from V and 7 from J, leaving 9 bases between them. Germline CDR1 and CDR2: KGHSH and LQKENI. The CDR3 protein is CASSPQLSEKLFF. The CDR3 DNA follows: TGTGCCAGCTCACCCCAGCTAAGTGAAAAACTGTTTTTT.

Regarding this clone: Other DNA sequences of this sample code for an identical CDR3. The chain employs TRBV2 and TRBJ1-2, with D maybe TRBD1 (6 bases). The germline V gene has CDR1 SNHLY and CDR2 FYNNEI. The CDR3 extends over 13 amino acids. The V end was cut by 5 bases, the J end by 4 bases, with 11 bases between. As DNA, the CDR3 is TGTGCCAGCAGTTCCACAGGGTTCTATGGCTACACCTTC. Residues: CASSSTGFYGYTF. Drawing the rest from reference TRBV2 and TRBJ1-2, the complete variable domain is EPEVTQTPSHQVTQMGQEVILRCVPISNHLYFYWYRQILGQKVEFLVSFYNNEISEKSEIFDDQFSVERPDGSNFTLKIRSTKLEDSAMYFCASSSTGFYGYTFGSGTRLTVV.